This T cell receptor beta chain was retrieved from a study of blood T cell repertoires in COVID-19. As for the study in general: Whether acute or convalescent, the COVID-19 samples came from the United States, Italy and Spain. T cells, B-cell-depleted T cells, or PBMCs provided the cDNA or gDNA that served as material.

The J segment lost 4 bases and the V segment lost 5 bases, leaving 6 bases of the junction unmatched. The CDR3 is made up of 14 amino acids. Germline CDR1 and CDR2: SGHTA and FQGNSA. Original handling: Amplification of reference gene primers provided the estimated nucleated cell counts. Measured with immunoSEQ multiplex PCR; TCRdb has only the in-frame clones, and not every one. V and J calls plus clone size are reproduced from that table; the DNA served to infer D and trimming. The table lists 200,000 to 250,000 clones, approximately 80% of them singletons, with roughly 7% in the top ten. Enrollment of patients from Seattle took place during active infection, with longitudinal follow-up.

The sample comprised peripheral blood. The V and J genes are TRBV7-2 and TRBJ2-3; 7 nucleotides agree with TRBD1. The sequence came from a woman aged 80 or over with COVID-19, enrolled during active disease. The CDR3 loop is CASSPGQRADTQYF. CDR3 sequence (DNA): TGTGCCAGCAGCCCGGGACAGCGCGCAGATACGCAGTATTTT.